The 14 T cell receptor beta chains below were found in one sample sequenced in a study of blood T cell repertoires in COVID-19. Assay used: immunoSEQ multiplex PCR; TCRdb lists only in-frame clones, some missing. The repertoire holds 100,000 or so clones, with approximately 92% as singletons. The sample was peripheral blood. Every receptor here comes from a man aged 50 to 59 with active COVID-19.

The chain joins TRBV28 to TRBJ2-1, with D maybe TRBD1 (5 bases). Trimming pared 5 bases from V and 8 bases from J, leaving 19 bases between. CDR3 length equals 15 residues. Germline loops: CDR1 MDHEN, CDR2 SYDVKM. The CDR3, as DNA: TGTGCCAGCAGTCCCCCAAGGGGTCGGGTCGATGAGCAGTTCTTC. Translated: CASSPPRGRVDEQFF.

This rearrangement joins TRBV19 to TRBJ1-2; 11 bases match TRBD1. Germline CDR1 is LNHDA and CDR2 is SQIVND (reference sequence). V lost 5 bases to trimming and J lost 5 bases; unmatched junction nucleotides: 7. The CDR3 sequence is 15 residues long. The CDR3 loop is CASSDRDRGSYGYTF. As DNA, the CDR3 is TGTGCCAGTAGTGACCGGGACAGGGGGTCGTATGGCTACACCTTC.

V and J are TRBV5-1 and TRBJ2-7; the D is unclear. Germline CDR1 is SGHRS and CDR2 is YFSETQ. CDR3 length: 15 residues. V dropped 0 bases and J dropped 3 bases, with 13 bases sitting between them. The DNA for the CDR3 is TGCGCCAGCAGCTTGGGTGCCCAAGGCGGCTACGAGCAGTACTTC. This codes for CASSLGAQGGYEQYF.

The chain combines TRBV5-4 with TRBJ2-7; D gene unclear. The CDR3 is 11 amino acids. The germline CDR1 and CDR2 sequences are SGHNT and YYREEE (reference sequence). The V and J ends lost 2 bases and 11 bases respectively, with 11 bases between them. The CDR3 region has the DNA TGTGCCAGCAGCTTTGGGCAGGAAAAGTACTTC. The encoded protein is CASSFGQEKYF.

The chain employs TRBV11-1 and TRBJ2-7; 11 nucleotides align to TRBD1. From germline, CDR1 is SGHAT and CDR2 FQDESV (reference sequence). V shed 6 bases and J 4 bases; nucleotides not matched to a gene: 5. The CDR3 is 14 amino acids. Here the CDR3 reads CASRRDRGIYEQYF. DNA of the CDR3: TGTGCCAGCAGGCGGGACAGGGGGATATACGAGCAGTACTTC.

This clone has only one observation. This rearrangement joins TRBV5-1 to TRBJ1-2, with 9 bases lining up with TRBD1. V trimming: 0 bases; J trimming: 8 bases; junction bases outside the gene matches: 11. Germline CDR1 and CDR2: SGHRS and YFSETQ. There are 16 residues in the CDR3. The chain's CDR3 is CASSLGTGESLIGYTF. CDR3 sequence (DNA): TGCGCCAGCAGCTTGGGGACAGGGGAATCTCTAATCGGCTACACCTTC.

CDR3 coding DNA: TGTGCCACCAGTGACCCAACTCCAACAGATACGCAGTATTTT. It encodes CATSDPTPTDTQYF. J is TRBJ2-3 and V is TRBV24-1; D not resolved. CDR3 length: 14 residues. The ends were cut back, 4 bases at V and 3 bases at J, with 10 bases in the middle. CDR1 is KGHDR and CDR2 is SFDVKD in the germline V gene.

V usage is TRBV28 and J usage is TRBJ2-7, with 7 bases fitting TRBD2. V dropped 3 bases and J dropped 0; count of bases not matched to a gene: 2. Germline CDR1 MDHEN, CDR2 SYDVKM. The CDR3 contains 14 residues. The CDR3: CASSFGGSSYEQYF. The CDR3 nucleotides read TGTGCCAGCAGTTTCGGGGGGAGCTCCTACGAGCAGTACTTC.

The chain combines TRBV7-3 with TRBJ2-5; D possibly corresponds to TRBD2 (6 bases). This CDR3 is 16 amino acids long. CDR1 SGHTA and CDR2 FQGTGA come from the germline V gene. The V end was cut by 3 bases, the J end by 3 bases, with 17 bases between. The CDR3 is CASSFHLARGEETQYF. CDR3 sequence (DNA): TGTGCCAGCAGCTTCCACCTAGCGCGCGGGGAAGAGACCCAGTACTTC. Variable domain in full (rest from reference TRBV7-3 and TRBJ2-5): GAGVSQTPSNKVTEKGKYVELRCDPISGHTALYWYRQSLGQGPEFLIYFQGTGAADDSGLPNDRFFAVRPEGSVSTLKIQRTERGDSAVYLCASSFHLARGEETQYFGPGTRLLVL.

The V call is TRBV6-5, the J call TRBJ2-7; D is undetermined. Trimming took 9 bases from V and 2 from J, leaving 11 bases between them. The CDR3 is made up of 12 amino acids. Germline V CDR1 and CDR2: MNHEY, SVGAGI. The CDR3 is CASFSRTYEQYF. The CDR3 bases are TGTGCCAGTTTTTCCAGGACCTACGAGCAGTACTTC.

The CDR3: CASSPPRVAGVIDTQYF. The CDR3, as DNA: TGTGCCAGCTCACCACCCCGGGTAGCGGGAGTGATTGATACGCAGTATTTT. The V gene is TRBV18, the J gene TRBJ2-3; TRBD2 aligns across 9 bases. Per germline, CDR1 KGHSH and CDR2 LQKENI. Trimming cost V 0 bases and J 6 bases; bases outside gene matches: 10. This CDR3 region has 17 residues.

The CDR3 loop reads CASSLGDRLYGYTF. As DNA, the CDR3 is TGTGCCAGCAGCTTAGGAGACAGATTGTATGGCTACACCTTC. J is TRBJ1-2 and V is TRBV7-2; the D gene is possibly TRBD1 (5 bases). Trimming left V 1 base short and J 5 bases short, with 11 bases between. The CDR3 covers 14 residues. The germline gives CDR1 SGHTA, CDR2 FQGNSA.

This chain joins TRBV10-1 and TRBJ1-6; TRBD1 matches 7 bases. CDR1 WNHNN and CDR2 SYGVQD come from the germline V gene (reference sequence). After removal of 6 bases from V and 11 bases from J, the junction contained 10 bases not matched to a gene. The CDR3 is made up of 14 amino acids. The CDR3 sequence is CASRFQGEKAPLHF. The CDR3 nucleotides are TGCGCCAGCAGATTCCAGGGGGAGAAGGCACCCCTCCACTTT.

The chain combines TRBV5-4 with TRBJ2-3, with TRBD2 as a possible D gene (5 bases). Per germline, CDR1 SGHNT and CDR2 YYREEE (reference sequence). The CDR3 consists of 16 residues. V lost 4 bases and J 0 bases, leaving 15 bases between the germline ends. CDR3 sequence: CASSPRDRRSTDTQYF. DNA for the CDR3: TGTGCCAGCAGCCCCCGGGATCGGAGAAGCACAGATACGCAGTATTTT.